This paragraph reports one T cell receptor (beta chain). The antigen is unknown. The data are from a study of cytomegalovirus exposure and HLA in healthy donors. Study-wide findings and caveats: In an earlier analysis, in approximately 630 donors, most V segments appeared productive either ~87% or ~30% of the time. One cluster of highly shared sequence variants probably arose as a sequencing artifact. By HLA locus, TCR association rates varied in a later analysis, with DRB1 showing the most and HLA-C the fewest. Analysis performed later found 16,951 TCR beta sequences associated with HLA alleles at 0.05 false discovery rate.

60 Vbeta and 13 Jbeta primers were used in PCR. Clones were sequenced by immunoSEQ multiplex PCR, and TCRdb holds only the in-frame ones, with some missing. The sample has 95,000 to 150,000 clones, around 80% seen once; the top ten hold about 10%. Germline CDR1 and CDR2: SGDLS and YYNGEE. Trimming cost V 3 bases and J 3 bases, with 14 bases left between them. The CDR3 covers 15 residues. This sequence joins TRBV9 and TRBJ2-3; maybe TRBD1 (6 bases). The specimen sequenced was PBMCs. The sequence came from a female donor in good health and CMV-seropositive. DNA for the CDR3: TGTGCCAGCAGCGCCTTCGAAGGGGGTACAGATACGCAGTATTTT. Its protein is CASSAFEGGTDTQYF.